Following are 23 T cell receptor beta chains from one sample sequenced in a study of blood T cell repertoires in COVID-19. Libraries were prepared by immunoSEQ multiplex PCR; TCRdb keeps only in-frame clonotypes and omits some of them. This table has under 55,000 clones, roughly 84% appearing once. Input material: peripheral blood. These receptors originate from an elderly woman with acute or convalescent COVID-19.

V usage is TRBV29-1 and J usage is TRBJ2-1; the D gene is possibly TRBD2 (6 bases). This CDR3 has 16 amino acids. Germline V gives CDR1 SQVTM, CDR2 ANQGSEA. Trimming stripped 2 bases from V and 0 bases from J, with 14 bases between. The CDR3 sequence: CSVERGAGSSYNEQFF. Written as DNA, the CDR3 is TGCAGCGTTGAACGTGGGGCGGGGAGCTCCTACAATGAGCAGTTCTTC.

This clone was detected only a few times. This chain connects TRBV6-4 to TRBJ2-1; weak D call: TRBD2 (5 bases). CDR1 and CDR2 from the germline V gene are MRHNA and SNTAGT. Trimming left V 5 bases short and J 7 bases short, with 15 bases between. The length of the CDR3 is 14 residues. The CDR3 region is CASSSSGSGNEQFF. CDR3 DNA: TGTGCCAGCAGTTCGTCAGGTTCGGGGAATGAGCAGTTCTTC.

CDR3 loop: CASGSGVNQPQHF. Here the CDR3 DNA reads TGTGCCAGCGGATCAGGGGTCAATCAGCCCCAGCATTTT. The chain uses TRBV7-8 and TRBJ1-5, with D perhaps matching TRBD1 (6 bases). The CDR3 contains 13 residues. Per the germline V gene, CDR1 is SGHVS and CDR2 is FQNEAQ. V was trimmed by 8 bases and J by 3 bases, leaving 11 bases between them.

V is TRBV30 and J is TRBJ2-1; TRBD2 aligns across 11 bases. The CDR3 runs to 13 residues. Germline CDR1 is GTSNPN and CDR2 is SVGIG (reference sequence). Trimming took 3 bases from V and 7 from J; bases not matched to a gene: 2. The CDR3 sequence is CAWRTSGRNEQFF. CDR3 DNA sequence: TGTGCCTGGAGAACTAGCGGGAGAAATGAGCAGTTCTTC.

The V call is TRBV29-1, the J call TRBJ2-5; tentatively, D is TRBD1 (6 bases). Trimming took off 5 bases at V and 5 bases at J, with 15 bases between the two ends. Germline assignment: CDR1 SQVTM and CDR2 ANQGSEA. There are 13 residues in the CDR3. The CDR3 DNA reads TGCAGCGTTCCGACAGGCGGCCGGGAGACCCAGTACTTC. Amino acids: CSVPTGGRETQYF. The full variable domain, rest sourced from reference TRBV29-1 and TRBJ2-5, is SAVISQKPSRDICQRGTSLTIQCQVDSQVTMMFWYRQQPGQSLTLIATANQGSEATYESGFVIDKFPISRPNLTFSTLTVSNMSPEDSSIYLCSVPTGGRETQYFGPGTRLLVL.

The chain joins TRBV7-6 to TRBJ2-1; 15 nucleotides line up with TRBD2. The CDR3 is 15 amino acids. J was trimmed by 10 bases and V by 3 bases; bases with no gene match: 4. The germline V gene has CDR1 SGHVS and CDR2 FNYEAQ. This CDR3 is CASSFSGTSGGEQFF. The CDR3 DNA reads as TGTGCCAGCAGCTTTTCCGGGACTAGCGGGGGGGAGCAGTTCTTC.

The chain employs TRBV2 and TRBJ2-7, with 13 bases aligning to TRBD2. Trimming at V came to 4 bases and at J to 4 bases, leaving 1 base not matched to a gene. This CDR3 has 14 residues. Germline V gene lookup returns CDR1 SNHLY and CDR2 FYNNEI. The CDR3 nucleotides are TGTGCCAGCAGTGGGACTAGCGGGAGATACGAGCAGTACTTC. It is translated as CASSGTSGRYEQYF.

The chain has TRBV27 and TRBJ2-1, with D unclear. The CDR3 totals 13 residues. V lost 3 bases, J lost 7 bases, and 10 bases lay in between. From germline, CDR1 is MNHEY and CDR2 SMNVEV (reference sequence). The DNA for the CDR3 is TGTGCCAGCAGTTTCCTTACACGTAATGAGCAGTTCTTC. It encodes CASSFLTRNEQFF.

The genes are TRBV30 and TRBJ1-2; D is perhaps TRBD1 (5 bases). This CDR3 is 12 amino acids long. Germline values: CDR1 GTSNPN, CDR2 SVGIG (reference sequence). V was shortened by 3 bases and J by 8 bases, with 13 bases between the two germline ends. In nucleotides, the CDR3 is TGTGCCTGGAGCCGGGGGGTAAGCGGCTACACCTTC. Protein product: CAWSRGVSGYTF.

The V gene is TRBV23-1, the J gene TRBJ2-1, with TRBD2 identical over 9 bases. TRBV23-1 is an open reading frame, and its role is uncertain. The V gene end was trimmed by 0 bases and the J gene end by 0 bases; junction bases not matched to a gene: 12. This CDR3 region has 20 residues. The CDR3 sequence: CASSQSPSGIPSSSYNEQFF. The CDR3 bases are TGCGCCAGCAGTCAATCGCCTAGCGGGATACCCTCAAGCTCCTACAATGAGCAGTTCTTC.

V and J are TRBV19 and TRBJ2-2; D not certain. Germline assignment: CDR1 LNHDA and CDR2 SQIVND (reference sequence). The CDR3 has 16 residues. V lost 0 bases and J 7 bases, leaving 15 bases between the germline ends. Here the CDR3 reads CASSIDRGIVGGELFF. The CDR3 coding sequence is TGTGCCAGTAGTATAGACCGCGGAATAGTTGGCGGGGAGCTGTTTTTT.

V usage is TRBV6-5 and J usage is TRBJ2-1; 9 nucleotides line up with TRBD2. This CDR3 comprises 15 residues. V was pared by 2 bases and J by 6 bases, with 5 bases of the junction left unmatched. Germline-derived CDR1 and CDR2 are MNHEY and SVGAGI. DNA for the CDR3: TGTGCCAGCAGTTACGGGCTAGCGGGAAGCAATGAGCAGTTCTTC. Its protein is CASSYGLAGSNEQFF.

This clone was seen a single time. The chain employs TRBV5-1 and TRBJ1-4; no clear D. The CDR3 loop spans 13 amino acids. The V end lost 0 bases, the J end lost 8 bases, and 8 bases lay between the germline ends. Germline lookup yields CDR1 SGHRS and CDR2 YFSETQ. CDR3 DNA: TGCGCCAGCAGCTTGGGAACAGTCGAAAAACTGTTTTTT. Translated, it gives CASSLGTVEKLFF.

The J gene is TRBJ2-1, the V gene TRBV28; D is perhaps TRBD2 (5 bases). Trimming removed 5 bases at V and 12 bases at J, with 17 bases between. This CDR3 has 13 residues. Germline V CDR1 and CDR2: MDHEN, SYDVKM. CDR3 DNA: TGTGCCAGCAGTGAAGCTTCGTCGGGATTGCAGTTCTTC. Amino acids: CASSEASSGLQFF.

The chain carries TRBV6-1 and TRBJ2-7, with 7 bases identical to TRBD1. This CDR3 comprises 15 residues. The V gene end was trimmed by 1 base and the J gene end by 3 bases; junction bases not matched to a gene: 6. CDR1 is MNHNS, CDR2 SASEGT, per germline. The DNA for the CDR3 is TGTGCCAGCAGTGAAGAACGACAGGGAGACTACGAGCAGTACTTC. Translation: CASSEERQGDYEQYF.

CDR3 DNA: TGTGCCTGGACTTTGGCAGGCAAGATCTCTGGAAACACCATATATTTT. Its translation is CAWTLAGKISGNTIYF. The chain joins TRBV30 to TRBJ1-3; D unclear. Germline V gives CDR1 GTSNPN, CDR2 SVGIG (reference sequence). The CDR3 is made up of 16 amino acids. The ends were cut back, 4 bases at V and 0 bases at J, with 16 bases in the middle.

This clone has just a few counts. V is TRBV5-4 and J is TRBJ2-1; 9 bases agree with TRBD2. Germline loops: CDR1 SGHNT, CDR2 YYREEE (reference sequence). The CDR3 is 15 amino acids. V was clipped by 2 bases and J by 2 bases; unmatched bases: 2. The CDR3 spells CASSFAGGAYNEQFF. DNA for the CDR3: TGTGCCAGCAGCTTCGCGGGAGGGGCCTACAATGAGCAGTTCTTC.

This chain uses TRBV20-1 with TRBJ1-4, with no clear D. CDR3 length equals 11 residues. Trimming stripped 6 bases from V and 5 bases from J, with 7 bases between. CDR1 and CDR2 (germline): DFQATT, SNEGSKA (reference sequence). DNA of the CDR3: TGCAGTGCACGAGCCAATGAAAAACTGTTTTTT. This translates into CSARANEKLFF.

The V call is TRBV6-5, the J call TRBJ2-5, with a tentative D call TRBD2 (6 bases). From germline, CDR1 is MNHEY and CDR2 SVGAGI. Trimming pared 6 bases from V and 1 base from J, leaving 12 bases between. The CDR3 extends over 14 amino acids. CDR3 amino acids: CASRMGGTQETQYF. CDR3 sequence (DNA): TGTGCCAGCAGAATGGGCGGGACCCAAGAGACCCAGTACTTC.

The V and J genes are TRBV25-1 and TRBJ1-1; D might be TRBD1 (6 bases). From germline, CDR1 is MGHDK and CDR2 SYGVNS. CDR3 size: 13 residues. V gave up 4 bases and J gave up 1 base, with 7 bases separating them. CDR3 sequence (DNA): TGTGCCAGCAGTGCGACAGGGAACACTGAAGCTTTCTTT. Translation gives CASSATGNTEAFF.

This chain's CDR3 is CASSTTGGTDTQYF. CDR3 nucleotides: TGTGCCAGCTCAACAACAGGGGGCACAGATACGCAGTATTTT. The rearrangement uses TRBV18 and TRBJ2-3, with 7 bases identical to TRBD1. Per the germline V gene, CDR1 is KGHSH and CDR2 is LQKENI. Unmatched junction bases numbered 3, after V lost 5 bases and J lost 1 base. The CDR3 is 14 amino acids.

The chain links TRBV6-6 to TRBJ1-2; the D gene is possibly TRBD1 (6 bases). The length of the CDR3 is 15 residues. V was clipped by 2 bases and J by 6 bases, with 16 bases between them. CDR1 MNHNY and CDR2 SVGAGI come from the germline V gene (reference sequence). CDR3 DNA sequence: TGTGCCAGCAGTTACGTTCGGACAGCCTTCGATGGCTACACCTTC. Amino acids: CASSYVRTAFDGYTF.

V is TRBV18 and J is TRBJ2-5; D is perhaps TRBD2 (5 bases). CDR1 and CDR2 from the germline V gene are KGHSH and LQKENI. Trimming took 6 bases from V and 2 from J, leaving 16 bases between them. This CDR3 comprises 15 residues. CDR3 bases: TGTGCCAGCTCCCCCCTGAGGGCCCTTCAAGAGACCCAGTACTTC. Its protein is CASSPLRALQETQYF.